The present entry profiles one T cell receptor beta chain with its context. The target antigen is unknown. The data were obtained in a study of T cells expressing NK-cell markers. Study-level information: Sorted CD3+CD56-NKG2C+, CD3+CD56+NKG2C+ and CD3+CD56+NKG2C- T cells supplied the TCR beta repertoires. The sequencing cohort of eight donors included seven HCMV-seropositive individuals and one seronegative individual.

The cDNA for TCR beta came from 5'RACE template switching with UMIs. TCRdb derives one entry per CDR3 protein from the 5' RACE reads, leaving out DNA. The listing contains some 410,000 distinct CDR3 sequences. Findings and caveats of the study: Dominant NKG2C+ clonotypes in a handful of donors made up roughly 1.0-8% of CD8+ T cells.

CDR1 and CDR2 from the germline V gene are SGHRS and YFSETQ. The CDR3 loop spans 12 amino acids. The V gene is TRBV5-1, the J gene TRBJ2-3; TCRdb's D call, TRBD1, is unchecked because there is no DNA. The clonotype comes from a woman aged 18-70 years in good health. The specimen sequenced was blood T cells: a sorted CD56 or NKG2C T cell subset, CD4+ or CD8+ T cells, or bulk PBMC T cells (not recorded which). The CDR3 is CASRAGQGEKYF. Filled out from reference TRBV5-1 and TRBJ2-3, the complete variable domain reads KAGVTQTPRYLIKTRGQQVTLSCSPISGHRSVSWYQQTPGQGLQFLFEYFSETQRNKGNFPGRFSGRQFSNSRSEMNVSTLELGDSALYLCASRAGQGEKYFGPGTRLTVL.